The clone carrying this TCR beta chain was recorded once. The sample is drawn from a study of T cell clones after liver transplantation. Trimming took 5 bases from V and 3 from J, leaving 17 bases between them. CDR3 size: 15 residues. Looked up from germline, CDR1 is SGHVS and CDR2 is FQNEAQ. Using immunoSEQ multiplex PCR, the repertoire was profiled, and TCRdb retains in-frame clones only, with some absent. The sample lists tens of thousands of clones; 80% were seen once. Sequences were derived from CD4+ T cells from blood, sampled 12 months after liver transplant. This chain connects TRBV7-8 to TRBJ2-7, with D perhaps matching TRBD1 (5 bases). The clonotype was recovered from a human patient who received a liver transplant. Some T cells may be graft donor cells. This CDR3 is CASSLDRAALYEQYF. The CDR3, as DNA: TGTGCCAGCAGCCTTGACAGAGCAGCCCTCTACGAGCAGTACTTC. Together with reference TRBV7-8 and TRBJ2-7, the CDR3 gives the full variable domain: GAGVSQSPRYKVAKRGQDVALRCDPISGHVSLFWYQQALGQGPEFLTYFQNEAQLDKSGLPSDRFFAERPEGSVSTLKIQRTQQEDSAVYLCASSLDRAALYEQYFGPGTRLTVT.